Sequencing of this T cell receptor (beta chain) was carried out in a study of shared clonotypes between healthy human individuals. V gave up 5 bases and J gave up 1 base, with 5 bases separating them. Germline lookup yields CDR1 SGHVS and CDR2 FQNEAQ. The CDR3 sequence is 13 residues long. Clones were read by immunoSEQ multiplex PCR, and TCRdb kept only the in-frame ones, dropping some. The table records 2 million to 2.5 million clones, about 95% of them present only once. CD8 cells classed as naive were CD45RO-negative and positively selected for CCR7, excluding terminally differentiated effector memory CD45RA+ cells.

This chain uses TRBV7-8 with TRBJ2-2, with D uncertain. Sequences were obtained from naive CD8+ T cells sorted from blood. The TCR comes from a man between 18 and 29 years old in good health. In nucleotides, the CDR3 is TGTGCCAGCAGCCCGCTGAACACCGGGGAGCTGTTTTTT. Translation gives CASSPLNTGELFF.